Included here is one TCR beta chain sequence, with context. Its specific antigen is unknown. Base qualities are not at hand, and no much larger clone is one base apart. The time point label of this sample denotes: baseline before first vaccination. Samples from vaccinated people were obtained from the UK trials COV001 and COV002, which included a single-blind randomized controlled phase 2/3 trial of AZD1222 (ChAdOx1 nCoV-19) in healthy adults. For TCRbeta chain sequencing, PBMC samples were collected from trial participants at day 0 and at day 28 after the second dose. The data belong to a study of T cell responses to AZD1222 COVID-19 vaccine (TCRdb year 2021). Study-wide context: AZD1222 recipients given second doses at about 4 weeks or at about 12 weeks were pooled, since spike-specific TCR depth and breadth were not found to differ between the two schedules. TCR sequencing was performed for 230 to 250 trial participants, of whom about 210 were given two doses of AZD1222 and around 26 were given two doses of MenACWY control vaccine. Trial participants were enrolled by age into subgroups of 18-55, 56-69 and 70-plus years, and around 150, 29 and 61 TCR-sequenced participants, respectively, were included in these subgroups. Overall results and qualifications from the work: CD4 TCRs associated with the vaccine covered the entire spike protein, and the dominant responses were in regions 160-218 and 743-854. In the small 56-69-year group, the increase in depth fell short of significance, most likely because of low power. Because no day 14 peak-response samples were available, repertoires were characterized only after the peak T cell response. Participants were mostly white British, with more females than males. The authors suggested clonal diversity may have been underestimated. Only a handful of AZD1222 recipients were SARS-CoV-2 seropositive at baseline, limiting conclusions about previously exposed vaccinees. A significant rise in spike-specific TCR breadth and depth was observed after two AZD1222 doses relative to day 0 and relative to MenACWY recipients. Nearly half of unique spike-specific TCRs reportedly recognized epitopes outside regions mutated in the B.1.351 and B.1.1.7 variants.

The CDR3 sequence holds 13 residues, the cysteine and phenylalanine included. Only CDR3 DNA remains: 39 bases, in frame from the first base. V ends up 5 bases short and J 0 bases short, with an unmatched junction base count of 1. The germline V gene (reference sequence) provides CDR1 LNHDA and CDR2 SQIVND. The CDR3 regions of human TCRbeta chains were analyzed by immunosequencing. Turning to the authors' computational methods: TCRs in the repertoires were compared against a reference library of SARS-CoV-2-specific TCRs that had been generated with the MIRA antigen-specificity platform. Breadth was defined as the fraction of unique TCRs that were SARS-CoV-2-associated, and depth was defined as the fraction of total T cells that were SARS-CoV-2-associated. Using the MIRA data, each spike-specific TCR was mapped to the spike region that the TCR reacts to and placed in a CD4 or CD8 class. Log10-transformed breadth and depth values were compared by one-way ANOVA with Sidak's multiple comparisons tests. What TCRdb holds here is the immuneACCESS table cut down to in-frame rearrangements. Part of the clones is not present; checked against another copy, under half of the missing clones reflect an unresolved V gene, and the others are unexplained. V and J calls and clone size come straight from that table; D and trimming were deduced from the DNA. This sample lists more than 85,000 clones; about 86% were detected once. Of the sample, approximately 5% is held by the ten largest clones.

The rearrangement joined TRBV19 to TRBJ2-7; TRBD1 fits 7 bases in the junction. This sample comprised peripheral blood, obtained on day 0 of AZD1222 vaccination. The clonotype was recovered from an adult in good health. The encoded CDR3 is CASSGQDSYEQYF. The DNA sequence follows: TGTGCCAGTAGTGGACAGGACTCCTACGAGCAGTACTTC.